This T cell receptor (beta chain) was obtained from a study of blood T cell repertoires in COVID-19. In germline, CDR1 is SGHNT, CDR2 YYREEE (reference sequence). The CDR3 runs to 17 residues. With V trimmed by 0 bases and J by 5 bases, 10 bases remained unmatched. This clone was seen a handful of times. Original methodology: From reference gene primer amplification, estimates of nucleated cell counts were derived. Method: immunoSEQ multiplex PCR; TCRdb's copy keeps in-frame clones and lacks some. That table furnishes V, J and clone size, whereas the DNA furnished D and trimming. The sample yields 270,000 or so clones, roughly 81% seen once.

Sequenced: PBMCs or T cells enriched from blood (not recorded which). V is TRBV5-4 and J is TRBJ2-2; TRBD2 matches at 7 bases. The TCR was taken from a woman in her fifties or sixties who had been exposed to COVID-19. CDR3 residues: CASSLASRGRRTGELFF. As DNA, the CDR3 is TGTGCCAGCAGCTTGGCCTCCCGCGGGAGAAGAACCGGGGAGCTGTTTTTT.